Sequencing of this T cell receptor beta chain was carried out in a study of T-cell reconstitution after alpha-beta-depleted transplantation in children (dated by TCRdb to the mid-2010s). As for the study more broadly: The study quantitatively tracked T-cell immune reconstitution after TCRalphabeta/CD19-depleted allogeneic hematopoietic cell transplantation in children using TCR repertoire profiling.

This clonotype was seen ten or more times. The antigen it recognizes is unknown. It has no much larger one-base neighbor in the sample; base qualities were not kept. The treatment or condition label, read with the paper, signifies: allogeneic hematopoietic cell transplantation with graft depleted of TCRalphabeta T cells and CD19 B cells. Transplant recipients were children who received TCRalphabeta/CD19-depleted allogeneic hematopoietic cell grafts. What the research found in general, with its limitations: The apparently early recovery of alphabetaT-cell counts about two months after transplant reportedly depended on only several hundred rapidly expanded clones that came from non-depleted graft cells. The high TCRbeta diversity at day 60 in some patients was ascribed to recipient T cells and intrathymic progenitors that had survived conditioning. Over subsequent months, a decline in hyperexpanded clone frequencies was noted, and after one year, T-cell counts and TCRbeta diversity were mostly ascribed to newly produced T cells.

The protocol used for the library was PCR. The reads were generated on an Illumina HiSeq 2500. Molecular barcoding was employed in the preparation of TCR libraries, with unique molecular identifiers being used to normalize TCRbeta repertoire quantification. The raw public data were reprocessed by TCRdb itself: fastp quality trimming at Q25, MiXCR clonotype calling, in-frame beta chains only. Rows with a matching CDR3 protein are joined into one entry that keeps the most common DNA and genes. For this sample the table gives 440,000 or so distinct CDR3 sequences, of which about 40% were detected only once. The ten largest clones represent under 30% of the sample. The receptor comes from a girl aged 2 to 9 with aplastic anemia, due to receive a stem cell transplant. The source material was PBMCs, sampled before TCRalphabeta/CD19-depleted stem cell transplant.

CDR3 protein: CASSLEGGAKNIQYF. The nucleotide sequence is given as TGTGCCAGCAGTTTAGAAGGAGGGGCCAAAAACATTCAGTACTTC. Here the chain combines TRBV12-3 or TRBV12-4 and TRBJ2-4; TRBD2 is possibly the D segment (6 matching bases). V and J lose 1 base and 1 base, and a span of 8 bases separates them. Including cysteine and phenylalanine, the CDR3 has 15 amino acids. The DNA shown is the 45-base CDR3, in frame from base 1.